This paragraph covers one T cell receptor (beta chain) sequence. Roughly 0.45 to 1 ug RNA was reverse transcribed with random hexamers. TCRdb reprocessed the immunoSEQ multiplex PCR reads via MiXCR and lists one record per CDR3 protein. Of around 190,000 distinct CDR3 sequences listed, over 85% are singletons. Sequencing of TCR beta was performed on blood CD8+ T cells and on blood CD4+ T cells. The CDR3 has 13 residues. Germline assignment: CDR1 DFQATT and CDR2 SNEGSKA (reference sequence). J gave up 5 bases and V 6 bases, and 7 bases lay outside the gene matches. This entry is derived from a study of CD8 T cells in Susac syndrome.

This sequence was found in a human donor in good health. The chain combines TRBV20-1 with TRBJ1-1; 9 bases are a match to TRBD1. Sequences were obtained from CD4+ T cells from PBMCs. As DNA, the CDR3 is TGCAGTGCCATCCGGGACAGGGTAACTGAAGCTTTCTTT. Protein product: CSAIRDRVTEAFF.